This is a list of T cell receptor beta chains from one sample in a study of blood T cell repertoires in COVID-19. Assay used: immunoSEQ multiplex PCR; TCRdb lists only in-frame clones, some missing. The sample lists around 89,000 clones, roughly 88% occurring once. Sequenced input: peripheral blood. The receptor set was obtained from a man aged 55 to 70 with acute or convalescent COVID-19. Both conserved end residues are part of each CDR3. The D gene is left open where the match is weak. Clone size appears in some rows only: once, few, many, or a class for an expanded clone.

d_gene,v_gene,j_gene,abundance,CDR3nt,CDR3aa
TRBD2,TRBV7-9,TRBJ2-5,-,TGTGCCAGCAGCTTGTGGACTAGCGGGTACCAAGAGACCCAGTACTTC,CASSLWTSGYQETQYF
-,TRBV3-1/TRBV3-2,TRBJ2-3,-,TGTGCCAGCAGCCAACGCGGCGGAGGGGATACGCAGTATTTT,CASSQRGGGDTQYF
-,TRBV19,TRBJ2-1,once,TGTGCCAGTAGTATTGACAGGAGCTCCTACAATGAGCAGTTCTTC,CASSIDRSSYNEQFF
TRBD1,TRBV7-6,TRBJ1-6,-,TGTGCCAGCAGGTCTGGGACAGACCTCAGAACACCCCTCCACTTT,CASRSGTDLRTPLHF
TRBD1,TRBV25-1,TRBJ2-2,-,TGTGCCAGCAGTGCCCATACCGGGACAGGGAACACCGGGGAGCTGTTTTTT,CASSAHTGTGNTGELFF
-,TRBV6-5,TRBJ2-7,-,TGTGCCAGCGCGCCGGGATCGTCCAACGAGCAGTACTTC,CASAPGSSNEQYF
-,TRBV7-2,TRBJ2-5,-,TGTGCCAGCAGCCGCGGCGGAGGCAGCTCCATTTCCGAGACCCAGTACTTC,CASSRGGGSSISETQYF
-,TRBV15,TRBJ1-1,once,TGTGCCACCAGCAGAGATCGGACAGTGAACACTGAAGCTTTCTTT,CATSRDRTVNTEAFF
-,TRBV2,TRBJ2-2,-,TGTGCCAGCAGTGAAACTCGGAACACCGGGGAGCTGTTTTTT,CASSETRNTGELFF
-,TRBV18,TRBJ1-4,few,TGTGCCAGCTCAACCCGGCGGGGCCCCGCTCCTAATGAAAAACTGTTTTTT,CASSTRRGPAPNEKLFF
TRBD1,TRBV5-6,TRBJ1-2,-,TGTGCCAGCAGCTCCGGGACAGGGACTCTAGGCTACACCTTC,CASSSGTGTLGYTF
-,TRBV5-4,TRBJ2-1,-,TGTGCCAGCAGCCTACTCGGGGGTGCCTACAATGAGCAGTTCTTC,CASSLLGGAYNEQFF
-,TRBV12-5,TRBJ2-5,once,TGTGCTAGTGGTTTATCAGACTTCCAAGAGACCCAGTACTTC,CASGLSDFQETQYF
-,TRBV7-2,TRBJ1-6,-,TGTGCCAGCAGCCAAGACAGGATTAATTCACCCCTCCACTTT,CASSQDRINSPLHF
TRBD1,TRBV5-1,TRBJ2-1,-,TGCGCCAGCACCTCATTACAGGGGAGCAATGAGCAGTTCTTC,CASTSLQGSNEQFF
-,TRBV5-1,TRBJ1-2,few,TGCGCCAGCAGGAACAGTACCCAGGGTGGCTATGGCTACACCTTC,CASRNSTQGGYGYTF
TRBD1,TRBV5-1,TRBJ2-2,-,TGCGCCAGCACCTATCGGGGACAGGGGGCAGGTGCCGGGGAGCTGTTTTTT,CASTYRGQGAGAGELFF
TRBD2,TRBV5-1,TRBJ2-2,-,TGCGCCAGCAGTTTGGCGGGAGTGAACACCGGGGAGCTGTTTTTT,CASSLAGVNTGELFF
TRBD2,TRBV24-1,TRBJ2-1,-,TGTGCCACCCTCGGGGGGGTGACTAGCGGGAGGAATGAGCAGTTCTTC,CATLGGVTSGRNEQFF
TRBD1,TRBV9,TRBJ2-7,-,TGTGCCAGCAGCGAAGGACCCTCCGGGACAGGGATTACCTACGAGCAGTACTTC,CASSEGPSGTGITYEQYF
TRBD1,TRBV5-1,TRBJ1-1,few,TGCGCCAGCAGCCCCACCGGGACAGGGTTTGCTGAAGCTTTCTTT,CASSPTGTGFAEAFF